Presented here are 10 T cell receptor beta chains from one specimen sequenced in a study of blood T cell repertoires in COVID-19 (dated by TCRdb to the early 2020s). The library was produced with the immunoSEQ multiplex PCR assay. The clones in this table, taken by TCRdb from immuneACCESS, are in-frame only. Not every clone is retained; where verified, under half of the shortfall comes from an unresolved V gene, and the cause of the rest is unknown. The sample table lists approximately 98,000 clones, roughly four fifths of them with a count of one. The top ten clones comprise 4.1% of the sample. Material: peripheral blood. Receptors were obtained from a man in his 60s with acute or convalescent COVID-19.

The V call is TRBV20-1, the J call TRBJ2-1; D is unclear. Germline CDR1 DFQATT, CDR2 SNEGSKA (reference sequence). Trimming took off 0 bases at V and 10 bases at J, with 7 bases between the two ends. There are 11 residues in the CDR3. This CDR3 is CSAREAGEQFF. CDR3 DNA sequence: TGCAGTGCTAGAGAGGCCGGGGAGCAGTTCTTC.

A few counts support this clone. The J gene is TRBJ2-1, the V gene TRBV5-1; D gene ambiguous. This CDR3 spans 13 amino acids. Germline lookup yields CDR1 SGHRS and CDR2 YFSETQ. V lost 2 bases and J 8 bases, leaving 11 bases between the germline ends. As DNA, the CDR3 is TGCGCCAGCAGCTTAACTCCCAGCGATGAGCAGTTCTTC. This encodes CASSLTPSDEQFF.

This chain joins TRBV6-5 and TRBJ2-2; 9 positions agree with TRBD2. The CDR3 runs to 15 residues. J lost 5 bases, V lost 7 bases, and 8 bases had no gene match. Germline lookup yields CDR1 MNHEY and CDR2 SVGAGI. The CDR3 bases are TGTGCCAGCATTCCCGCGGGAGGGGGTACCGGGGAGCTGTTTTTT. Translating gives CASIPAGGGTGELFF.

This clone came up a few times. This CDR3 is CASSQDGGSEAFF. The CDR3 nucleotides are TGTGCCAGCAGCCAAGATGGAGGATCTGAAGCTTTCTTT. The chain links TRBV3-1 (or the pseudogene TRBV3-2) to TRBJ1-1; no clear D. CDR1 is LGHDT and CDR2 is YNNKEL in the germline V gene (reference sequence). The V gene lost 0 bases and the J gene lost 6 bases, with 8 bases spanning the gap. The CDR3 is 13 amino acids.

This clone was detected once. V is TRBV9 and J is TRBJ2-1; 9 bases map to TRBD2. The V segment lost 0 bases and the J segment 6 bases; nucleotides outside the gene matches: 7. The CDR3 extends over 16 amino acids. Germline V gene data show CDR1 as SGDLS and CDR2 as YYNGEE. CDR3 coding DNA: TGTGCCAGCAGCGTAGCTACGACTAGCGGACTCAATGAGCAGTTCTTC. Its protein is CASSVATTSGLNEQFF.

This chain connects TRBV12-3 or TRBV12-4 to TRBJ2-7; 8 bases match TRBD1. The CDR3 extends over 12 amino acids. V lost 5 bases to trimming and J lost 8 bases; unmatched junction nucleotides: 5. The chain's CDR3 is CASSRGQGQQYV. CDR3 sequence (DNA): TGTGCCAGCAGTCGAGGACAGGGTCAGCAGTACGTC.

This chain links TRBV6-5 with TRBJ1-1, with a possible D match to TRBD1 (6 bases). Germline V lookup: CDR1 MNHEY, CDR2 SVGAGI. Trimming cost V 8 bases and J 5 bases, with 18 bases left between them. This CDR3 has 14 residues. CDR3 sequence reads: CASSRGASTTEAFF. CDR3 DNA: TGTGCCAGCTCGCGGGGGGCGTCGACGACTGAAGCTTTCTTT.

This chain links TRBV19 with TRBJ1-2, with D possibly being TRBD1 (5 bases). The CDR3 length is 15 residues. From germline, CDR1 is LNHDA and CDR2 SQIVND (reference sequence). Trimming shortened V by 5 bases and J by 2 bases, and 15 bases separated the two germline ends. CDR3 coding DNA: TGTGCCAGTAGTGCTCCGACAGCATTCAACTATGGCTACACCTTC. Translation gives CASSAPTAFNYGYTF.

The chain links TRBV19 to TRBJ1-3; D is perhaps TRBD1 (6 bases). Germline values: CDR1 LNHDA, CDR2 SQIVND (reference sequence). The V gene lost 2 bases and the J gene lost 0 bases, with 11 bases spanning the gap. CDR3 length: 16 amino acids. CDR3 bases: TGTGCCAGTAGTATACTACAGGGTATCTCTGGAAACACCATATATTTT. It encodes CASSILQGISGNTIYF.

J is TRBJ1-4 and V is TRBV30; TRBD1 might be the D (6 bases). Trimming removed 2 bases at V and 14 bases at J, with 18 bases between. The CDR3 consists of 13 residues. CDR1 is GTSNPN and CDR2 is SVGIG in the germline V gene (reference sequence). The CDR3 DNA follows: TGTGCCTGGAGTTACCCGGGACAAATAGAGCTGTTTTTT. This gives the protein CAWSYPGQIELFF.